This paragraph covers one T cell receptor (beta chain) sequence. Antigen specificity is unknown. TCRdb's copy holds only in-frame clones and misses some; the assay was immunoSEQ multiplex PCR. The sample lists over 120,000 clones; 75% to 90% were seen once. The CDR3 runs to 11 residues. V lost 7 bases, J lost 11 bases, and 14 bases lay in between. Germline-derived CDR1 and CDR2 are MNHEY and SMNVEV (reference sequence). The data were obtained in a study of T cell responses to AZD1222 COVID-19 vaccine. Study details: Doses given second, at about 4 or about 12 weeks, were pooled.

Study-level findings and limits: Donors were largely white British and mainly female; clonal diversity was possibly underestimated. Nearly half of unique spike-specific TCRs reportedly avoided B.1.351 and B.1.1.7 mutated regions.

The sequenced sample was peripheral blood, obtained on day 0 of AZD1222 vaccination. The sequence was collected from an adult in good health. The chain is built from TRBV27 and TRBJ1-1; possible D gene TRBD1, 5 bases. The CDR3 here is CASIAGTWAFF. The CDR3 DNA sequence: TGTGCCAGCATCGCCGGGACCTGGGCTTTCTTT.